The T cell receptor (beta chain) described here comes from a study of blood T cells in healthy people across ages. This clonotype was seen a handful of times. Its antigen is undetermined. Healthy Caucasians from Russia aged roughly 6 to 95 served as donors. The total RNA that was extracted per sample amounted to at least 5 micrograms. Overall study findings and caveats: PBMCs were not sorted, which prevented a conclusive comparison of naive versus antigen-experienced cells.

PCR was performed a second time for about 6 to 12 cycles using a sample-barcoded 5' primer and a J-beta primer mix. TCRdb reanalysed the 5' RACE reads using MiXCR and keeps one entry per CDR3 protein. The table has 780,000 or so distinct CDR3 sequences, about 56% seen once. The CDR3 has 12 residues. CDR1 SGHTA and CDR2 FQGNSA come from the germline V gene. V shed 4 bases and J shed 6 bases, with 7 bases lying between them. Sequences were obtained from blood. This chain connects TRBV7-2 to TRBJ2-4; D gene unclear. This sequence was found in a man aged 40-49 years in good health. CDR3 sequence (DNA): TGTGCCAGCAGCTGGGATAGAAACATTCAGTACTTC. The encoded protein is CASSWDRNIQYF.